In its sample, the clone carrying this T cell receptor beta chain was seen once. Antigen unknown. This entry belongs to a study of cytomegalovirus exposure and HLA in healthy donors. General study findings and limits: The authors later found HLA-associated TCR beta chains more clonally expanded than equally common others. A list of roughly 180 TCR beta chains associated with cytomegalovirus was given.

This CDR3 has 13 amino acids. V lost 4 bases, J lost 4 bases, and 3 bases stayed unmatched. Germline V gene lookup returns CDR1 SNHLY and CDR2 FYNNEI. The PCR had 60 Vbeta and 13 Jbeta primers. Method: immunoSEQ multiplex PCR; TCRdb's copy keeps in-frame clones and lacks some. The repertoire includes more than 90,000 clones, 65% of them detected once, and roughly 5.5% sits in the top ten. The clonotype comes from a boy between 10 and 17 years old in good health and CMV-seropositive. The genes are TRBV2 and TRBJ1-2; 7 bases line up with TRBD1. Sequenced input: PBMCs. For the CDR3, the DNA is TGTGCCAGCAGTGCCGGGACAGCCTATGGCTACACCTTC. Its translation: CASSAGTAYGYTF. The variable domain in full, with the rest retrieved from reference TRBV2 and TRBJ1-2, is EPEVTQTPSHQVTQMGQEVILRCVPISNHLYFYWYRQILGQKVEFLVSFYNNEISEKSEIFDDQFSVERPDGSNFTLKIRSTKLEDSAMYFCASSAGTAYGYTFGSGTRLTVV.